This TCR beta chain was identified during a study of blood T cell repertoires in COVID-19. Study context: Nucleic acid was either cDNA or gDNA, and it came from T cells, B-cell-depleted T cells, or PBMCs.

V lost 6 bases and J lost 2, with 17 bases in between. The length of the CDR3 is 15 residues. Germline V lookup: CDR1 SGHDT, CDR2 YYEEEE. As processed by the authors: Cell counts per sample came from amplifying reference gene primers. TCRdb's copy holds only in-frame clones and misses some; the assay was immunoSEQ multiplex PCR. V and J calls and clone size are those listed in that table; D and trimming were worked out from the DNA. The sample has under 300,000 clones; around nine tenths are singletons. Sequenced material: peripheral blood. The receptor comes from a woman in her forties who had recovered from COVID-19. V is TRBV5-6 and J is TRBJ1-1; the D is unclear. The CDR3 DNA reads TGTGCCAGCAACCCGATGGGTCCGGGAAACACTGAAGCTTTCTTT. The encoded protein is CASNPMGPGNTEAFF.